Below are 25 T cell receptor beta chains sequenced from a single sample in a study of CD8 T cells in ankylosing spondylitis. These TCRs are of unknown antigen specificity. Study-wide results and limits: Blood from ankylosing spondylitis patients appeared to carry a characteristic roughly 8-variant TCR beta motif.

TCRdb called the 5' RACE reads again in MiXCR, with one record for every CDR3 protein. The sample holds 200,000 to 250,000 distinct CDR3 sequences, about 17% seen once. The sample taken for sequencing was blood, either unsorted or a sorted T cell fraction (not recorded which). These receptors came from a male donor with ankylosing spondylitis.

This sequence joins TRBV12-3 or TRBV12-4 and TRBJ1-2; tentative D call: TRBD1 (5 bases). Trimming shortened V by 3 bases and J by 6 bases, and 11 bases separated the two germline ends. CDR3 size: 13 residues. CDR3 sequence (DNA): TGTGCCAGCAGTTTCGGCAGGGTTCATGGCTACACCTTC. It yields the protein CASSFGRVHGYTF.

The J gene is TRBJ2-3, the V gene TRBV12-1; TRBD2, the table's D call, lacks a check against the DNA. TRBV12-1 is a pseudogene. CDR3 length: 22 residues. DNA of the CDR3: TGTGCCAGCAGCTTTGGCATCCCGGGACTAGCGGGAGTCCCGTTCAGGTCAGATACGCAGTATTTT. It codes for CASSFGIPGLAGVPFRSDTQYF.

The V call is TRBV2, the J call TRBJ1-1, with D tentatively TRBD1 (6 bases). The germline V gene has CDR1 SNHLY and CDR2 FYNNEI. The CDR3 is 17 amino acids. V was shortened by 3 bases and J by 3 bases, with 20 bases between the two germline ends. This CDR3 is CASSDFRAGVGDTEAFF. The CDR3, as DNA: TGTGCCAGCAGTGATTTCAGGGCAGGGGTCGGGGACACTGAAGCTTTCTTT.

This clonotype showed up just a few times. This chain connects TRBV13 to TRBJ1-2, with D possibly TRBD1 on 5 matching bases. Trimming pared 2 bases from V and 0 bases from J, leaving 10 bases between. Germline CDR1 reads PRHDT; CDR2 reads FYEKMQ (reference sequence). This CDR3 has 15 residues. CDR3 bases: TGTGCCAGCAGCTTATATGGGGCGGCTAACTATGGCTACACCTTC. Encoded protein: CASSLYGAANYGYTF.

The chain recombines TRBV5-4 with TRBJ2-7, with 10 bases identical to TRBD1. The ends lost 4 bases at V and 1 base at J; junction bases unmatched: 5. The CDR3 runs 15 residues. Germline V CDR1 and CDR2: SGHNT, YYREEE (reference sequence). The chain's CDR3 is CASSGGTGVSYEQYF. The CDR3 DNA reads as TGTGCCAGCAGCGGGGGGACAGGGGTTTCCTACGAGCAGTACTTC.

V gene TRBV29-1 combines with J gene TRBJ2-7; 10 nucleotides line up with TRBD2. The J segment lost 5 bases and the V segment lost 7 bases, leaving 14 bases of the junction unmatched. Germline-derived CDR1 and CDR2 are SQVTM and ANQGSEA. This CDR3 contains 15 residues. DNA of the CDR3: TGCAGCGGGGGTGAGGTAGCGGGAGGTGGGAACGAGCAGTACTTC. This gives the protein CSGGEVAGGGNEQYF.

The chain uses TRBV11-1 and TRBJ2-5, with D possibly called TRBD1 or TRBD2 (6 bases each). Trimming took off 5 bases at V and 3 bases at J, with 28 bases between the two ends. The CDR3 is 19 amino acids. Germline CDR1 reads SGHAT; CDR2 reads FQDESV (reference sequence). The CDR3, as DNA: TGTGCCAGCAGCCCCGGGACATGGGGCGACCCGGGAGCTGAAGAGACCCAGTACTTC. It codes for CASSPGTWGDPGAEETQYF.

The chain couples TRBV7-8 to TRBJ2-1, with D hard to call. The germline gives CDR1 SGHVS, CDR2 FQNEAQ. The CDR3 is 16 residues long. V lost 2 bases, J lost 3 bases, and 14 bases lay in between. CDR3 DNA sequence: TGTGCCAGCAGCTTATACGCCACTATGGTCTACAATGAGCAGTTCTTC. Encoded protein: CASSLYATMVYNEQFF.

V is TRBV12-3 or TRBV12-4 and J is TRBJ1-2; a possible D gene is TRBD1 (5 bases). The CDR3 length is 19 residues. V lost 0 bases to trimming and J lost 4 bases, with 24 bases between them. The CDR3 DNA sequence: TGTGCCAGCAGTTTAGCCGGGGCCCCTCCCGGGTATGTTGGCTATGGCTACACCTTC. Protein product: CASSLAGAPPGYVGYGYTF.

The J gene is TRBJ2-4, the V gene TRBV6-5, with unresolved D. CDR3 length: 15 residues. With 1 base removed from V and 1 base from J, the gap between germline ends came to 8 bases. Germline V gene lookup returns CDR1 MNHEY and CDR2 SVGAGI. The CDR3 loop is CASSYYGEAKNIQYF. The CDR3 DNA is TGTGCCAGCAGTTACTACGGAGAGGCCAAAAACATTCAGTACTTC.

The rearrangement joins TRBV4-1 to TRBJ2-1; TRBD2 aligns across 12 bases. The CDR3 consists of 16 residues. V gave up 0 bases and J gave up 4 bases; unmatched junction bases: 1. Germline values: CDR1 MGHRA, CDR2 YSYEKL. DNA for the CDR3: TGCGCCAGCAGCCAAGAAACTAGCGGGGGGTACAATGAGCAGTTCTTC. The encoded protein is CASSQETSGGYNEQFF.

This clonotype has more than one count but fewer than ten. This sequence joins TRBV20-1 and TRBJ2-7; TRBD1 is a possible D gene (6 bases). The CDR3 is made up of 15 amino acids. V lost 1 base to trimming and J lost 1 base, with 14 bases between them. Germline V gene data show CDR1 as DFQATT and CDR2 as SNEGSKA (reference sequence). CDR3 protein: CSARVIRQGSYEQYF. In DNA form, the CDR3 reads TGCAGTGCTAGAGTTATTCGGCAGGGGTCCTACGAGCAGTACTTC.

This sequence joins TRBV7-8 and TRBJ1-5; D is undetermined. V was shortened by 0 bases and J by 0 bases, with 12 bases between the two germline ends. The CDR3 runs to 17 residues. The germline gives CDR1 SGHVS, CDR2 FQNEAQ. The DNA of the CDR3 is TGTGCCAGCAGCTTAGCAAGGGAGGTGTATAGCAATCAGCCCCAGCATTTT. This sequence encodes CASSLAREVYSNQPQHF.

As DNA, the CDR3 is TGTGCCAGCAGCCCGAAACAGGGAAACTACCAAGAGACCCAGTACTTC. Protein sequence: CASSPKQGNYQETQYF. The chain links TRBV27 to TRBJ2-5, with a tentative D call TRBD1 (6 bases). Germline V gives CDR1 MNHEY, CDR2 SMNVEV (reference sequence). This CDR3 comprises 16 residues. Trimming took off 6 bases at V and 0 bases at J, with 17 bases between the two ends.

The chain carries TRBV9 and TRBJ2-5, with 10 bases matching TRBD1. V was pared by 4 bases and J by 1 base, with 4 bases of the junction left unmatched. Germline V CDR1 and CDR2: SGDLS, YYNGEE. The CDR3 sequence is 15 residues long. The CDR3 is CASSPWDRGQETQYF. The CDR3, as DNA: TGTGCCAGCAGCCCCTGGGACAGGGGCCAAGAGACCCAGTACTTC.

There are a few counts of this clonotype. CDR3 DNA: TGTGCCAGCAGCCCTAGGAAAGGGGCCTCCTACGAGCAGTACTTC. Translated, it gives CASSPRKGASYEQYF. This rearrangement joins TRBV21-1 to TRBJ2-7; TRBD1 is taken as the D call from the table, unchecked against the DNA. TRBV21-1 constitutes a pseudogene. The CDR3 consists of 15 residues.

This clonotype has ten or more counts. This chain links TRBV5-6 with TRBJ2-4, with D hard to call. Trimming stripped 2 bases from V and 0 bases from J, with 6 bases between. The CDR3 is made up of 14 amino acids. Per the germline V gene, CDR1 is SGHDT and CDR2 is YYEEEE. Written as DNA, the CDR3 is TGTGCCAGCAGCTTTTGGGGAGCCAAAAACATTCAGTACTTC. This codes for CASSFWGAKNIQYF. Complete variable domain (other parts from reference TRBV5-6 and TRBJ2-4): DAGVTQSPTHLIKTRGQQVTLRCSPKSGHDTVSWYQQALGQGPQFIFQYYEEEERQRGNFPDRFSGHQFPNYSSELNVNALLLGDSALYLCASSFWGAKNIQYFGAGTRLSVL.

V gene TRBV19 combines with J gene TRBJ1-1; TRBD1 is a possible D gene (6 bases). The V end was cut by 10 bases, the J end by 0 bases, with 12 bases between. Germline CDR1 reads LNHDA; CDR2 reads SQIVND (reference sequence). CDR3 length equals 13 residues. The CDR3 nucleotides read TGTGCCACCGGGGCAGGGGTGAACACTGAAGCTTTCTTT. This gives the protein CATGAGVNTEAFF.

The genes are TRBV27 and TRBJ2-2; a possible D gene is TRBD2 (5 bases). Trimming removed 2 bases at V and 5 bases at J, with 12 bases between. This CDR3 is built from 15 residues. CDR1 is MNHEY and CDR2 is SMNVEV in the germline V gene (reference sequence). The CDR3 is CASSLMAPGTGELFF. CDR3 bases: TGTGCCAGCAGTTTAATGGCCCCGGGGACCGGGGAGCTGTTTTTT.

The table lists this clonotype with a few counts. The chain joins TRBV12-3 or TRBV12-4 to TRBJ2-2; tentative D call: TRBD1 (6 bases). The CDR3 consists of 12 residues. V was cut by 7 bases and J by 6 bases, with 9 bases left in between. This CDR3 reads CASTQGSGELFF. DNA for the CDR3: TGTGCCAGCACTCAGGGGTCCGGGGAGCTGTTTTTT.

This clonotype occurred a few times. The rearrangement uses TRBV20-1 and TRBJ2-2; D gene ambiguous. The CDR3 totals 13 residues. Germline V gives CDR1 DFQATT, CDR2 SNEGSKA (reference sequence). V was cut by 0 bases and J by 3 bases, with 5 bases left in between. The CDR3 region has the DNA TGCAGTGCTAGAGATGGGGACACCGGGGAGCTGTTTTTT. Residues: CSARDGDTGELFF.

In DNA, the CDR3 is TGTGCCAGCAGCCCCGAGGGGTCCCTGGGCCAAGAGACCCAGTACTTC. The encoded protein is CASSPEGSLGQETQYF. The rearrangement joins TRBV7-9 to TRBJ2-5; D might be TRBD1 or TRBD2, each matching 5 bases. The CDR3 length is 16 residues. From germline, CDR1 is SEHNR and CDR2 FQNEAQ (reference sequence). Trimming took off 5 bases at V and 1 base at J, with 17 bases between the two ends.

J is TRBJ2-1 and V is TRBV7-9; 16 nucleotides align to TRBD2. The CDR3 sequence is 17 residues long. From germline, CDR1 is SEHNR and CDR2 FQNEAQ (reference sequence). The V gene end was trimmed by 5 bases and the J gene end by 10 bases; junction bases not matched to a gene: 11. This chain's CDR3 is CASSKTGLAGGVGEQFF. In DNA form, the CDR3 reads TGTGCCAGCAGCAAAACGGGACTAGCGGGAGGGGTCGGCGAGCAGTTCTTC.

The chain links TRBV20-1 to TRBJ2-7; a possible D gene is TRBD2 (6 bases). The V and J ends lost 3 bases and 3 bases respectively, with 12 bases between them. This CDR3 comprises 13 residues. Germline V CDR1 and CDR2: DFQATT, SNEGSKA (reference sequence). The CDR3 DNA reads as TGCAGTGCTAGGGACTATACTAGCTACGAGCAGTACTTC. Translating it yields CSARDYTSYEQYF.

The CDR3 spells CATSDLSNTGELFF. For the CDR3, the DNA is TGTGCCACCAGTGATTTGAGTAACACCGGGGAGCTGTTTTTT. V is TRBV24-1 and J is TRBJ2-2; D not certain. The CDR3 loop spans 14 amino acids. The V gene's germline CDR1 is KGHDR and CDR2 SFDVKD. V was trimmed by 0 bases and J by 2 bases, leaving 3 bases between them.